This T cell receptor (beta chain) is from a study of T cell responses to AZD1222 COVID-19 vaccine. Whether given at about 4 or about 12 weeks, second doses were pooled. Profiled with immunoSEQ multiplex PCR; TCRdb holds only in-frame clones, not every one. Here the sample spans 150,000 to 200,000 clones, 88% being singletons. Concerning this clone itself: The target antigen is unknown.

Broader study findings: Repertoire samples came only from after the peak T cell response.

This CDR3 has 19 residues. Trimming removed 5 bases from V and 2 bases from J; junction bases left unmatched: 20. Germline V lookup: CDR1 SGHDT, CDR2 YYEEEE. Here the sequenced sample was peripheral blood, taken 28 days after the second AZD1222 dose. This receptor was obtained from an adult who received the AZD1222 COVID-19 vaccine. The chain carries TRBV5-6 and TRBJ2-3; 7 bases line up with TRBD2. The CDR3 DNA reads as TGTGCCAGCAGTTATCAATGGGCTGGGGGGAGGGGCAACACAGATACGCAGTATTTT. This codes for CASSYQWAGGRGNTDTQYF.